What follows are 16 T cell receptor beta chains derived from one specimen sequenced in a study of cytomegalovirus exposure and HLA in healthy donors. Primers included in the PCR were 60 Vbeta and 13 Jbeta primers. Profiled with immunoSEQ multiplex PCR; TCRdb holds only in-frame clones, not every one. Here the sample spans more than 40,000 clones, approximately 84% being singletons. Sequencing input: PBMCs. These receptors came from a man over 45 in good health and CMV-seronegative.

The V call is TRBV9, the J call TRBJ1-1, with TRBD1 as a possible D gene (5 bases). The germline gives CDR1 SGDLS, CDR2 YYNGEE. The V gene lost 0 bases and the J gene lost 5 bases, with 8 bases spanning the gap. The CDR3 is 13 amino acids. CDR3 in DNA: TGTGCCAGCAGCGTAGAAGGGGTAACTGAAGCTTTCTTT. Protein: CASSVEGVTEAFF. Based on the CDR3 plus reference TRBV9 and TRBJ1-1, the full variable domain is DSGVTQTPKHLITATGQRVTLRCSPRSGDLSVYWYQQSLDQGLQFLIQYYNGEERAKGNILERFSAQQFPDLHSELNLSSLELGDSALYFCASSVEGVTEAFFGQGTRLTVV.

This chain connects TRBV10-3 to TRBJ2-3; TRBD2 aligns across 7 bases. Per the germline V gene, CDR1 is ENHRY and CDR2 is SYGVKD. Trimming cost V 4 bases and J 6 bases; bases outside gene matches: 7. The CDR3 has 14 residues. The CDR3 nucleotides are TGTGCCATCAGTGGAAGCGGGATCGCGGATACGCAGTATTTT. Translated: CAISGSGIADTQYF.

The chain joins TRBV7-2 to TRBJ2-1; no firm D call. V was cut by 1 base and J by 2 bases, with 9 bases left in between. The CDR3 extends over 15 amino acids. Germline V CDR1 and CDR2: SGHTA, FQGNSA. The CDR3 region is CASSLEPITYNEQFF. The CDR3 DNA follows: TGTGCCAGCAGCTTAGAACCTATAACCTACAATGAGCAGTTCTTC.

The chain combines TRBV30 with TRBJ2-7; the D is unclear. This CDR3 comprises 12 residues. The germline V gene encodes CDR1 GTSNPN and CDR2 SVGIG (reference sequence). V lost 5 bases and J lost 0, with 8 bases in between. CDR3: CAWEADSYEQYF. The CDR3 DNA reads TGTGCCTGGGAGGCGGACTCCTACGAGCAGTACTTC.

The CDR3 coding sequence is TGTGCCATCAGTGAGCCTTGGACAGGCGGGAACACTGAAGCTTTCTTT. Residues: CAISEPWTGGNTEAFF. The rearrangement links TRBV10-3 to TRBJ1-1, with 7 bases lining up with TRBD1. Germline assignment: CDR1 ENHRY and CDR2 SYGVKD. With V trimmed by 2 bases and J by 1 base, 7 bases remained unmatched. The CDR3 runs to 16 residues.

The V gene is TRBV15, the J gene TRBJ2-3; 11 positions agree with TRBD2. The V and J ends lost 2 bases and 0 bases, in that order; junction bases with no gene match: 19. Germline CDR1 reads LNHNV; CDR2 reads YYDKDF (reference sequence). The CDR3 is made up of 22 amino acids. CDR3 sequence reads: CATSRYGLAGPTTRSSTDTQYF. In DNA, the CDR3 is TGTGCCACCAGCAGATACGGACTAGCGGGTCCAACTACCCGATCTAGCACAGATACGCAGTATTTT.

The rearrangement uses TRBV10-3 and TRBJ2-5, with D possibly being TRBD2 (7 bases). The J call is doubtful: the DNA matches TRBJ2-7 better. Germline-derived CDR1 and CDR2 are ENHRY and SYGVKD. The CDR3 runs to 19 residues. Written as DNA, the CDR3 is TGTGCCATCAGTGAGGCGGGGGTCTACATTGTGGCAGGGGACCACGAGCAGTACTTC. It codes for CAISEAGVYIVAGDHEQYF.

This chain uses TRBV5-1 with TRBJ2-2, with 14 bases matching TRBD2. This CDR3 is built from 16 residues. Trimming cost V 3 bases and J 6 bases; bases outside gene matches: 4. Per the germline V gene, CDR1 is SGHRS and CDR2 is YFSETQ. Here the CDR3 DNA reads TGCGCCAGCAGCTGGGGGACTAGCGGGAGCGCCGGGGAGCTGTTTTTT. Protein: CASSWGTSGSAGELFF.

The rearrangement links TRBV5-1 to TRBJ2-5, with 7 bases aligning to TRBD1. The J call is doubtful: the DNA matches TRBJ2-7 better. The CDR3 is 14 amino acids. CDR1 is SGHRS and CDR2 is YFSETQ in the germline V gene. The CDR3 nucleotides read TGCGCCAGCAGCTTGGGGACAGGCCCAGGCGAGCAGTACTTC. Amino acid sequence: CASSLGTGPGEQYF.

The sample holds one count of this clone. This chain joins TRBV9 and TRBJ1-2; D call uncertain. The CDR3 loop spans 12 amino acids. Looked up from germline, CDR1 is SGDLS and CDR2 is YYNGEE. The germline V and J ends were trimmed by 4 bases and 6 bases, with 10 bases remaining between them. CDR3 sequence: CASSPDEDGYTF. CDR3 DNA: TGTGCCAGCAGCCCGGATGAGGATGGCTACACCTTC.

This chain links TRBV28 with TRBJ2-7; 9 bases map to TRBD1. The germline gives CDR1 MDHEN, CDR2 SYDVKM. The CDR3 contains 17 residues. The V segment lost 3 bases and the J segment 4 bases; nucleotides outside the gene matches: 13. CDR3 nucleotide sequence: TGTGCCAGCAGTTTTTTACAGGGGGCGTTTATGTCATACGAGCAGTACTTC. This sequence encodes CASSFLQGAFMSYEQYF.

The chain is built from TRBV5-6 and TRBJ2-2, with D uncertain. Germline V gives CDR1 SGHDT, CDR2 YYEEEE. The CDR3 extends over 16 amino acids. V lost 5 bases and J 6 bases, leaving 20 bases between the germline ends. DNA for the CDR3: TGTGCCAGCAGAATGTCGTTTCGGGTCGGGTCCGGGGAGCTGTTTTTT. Translation: CASRMSFRVGSGELFF.

CDR3 region: CASSQDEAGGEQFF. The CDR3, as DNA: TGTGCCAGCAGCCAAGATGAAGCAGGGGGGGAGCAGTTCTTC. The gene calls are TRBV4-2 and TRBJ2-1; tentatively, D is TRBD1 (7 bases). This CDR3 comprises 14 residues. CDR1 and CDR2 from the germline V gene are LGHNA and YNFKEQ. Trimming removed 0 bases from V and 10 bases from J, with 13 bases in between.

V usage is TRBV7-8 and J usage is TRBJ1-2; no firm D call. With 2 bases removed from V and 0 bases from J, the gap between germline ends came to 10 bases. Germline lookup yields CDR1 SGHVS and CDR2 FQNEAQ. The CDR3 length is 15 residues. CDR3 nucleotides: TGTGCCAGCAGCTTACTCCAGGAAACTAACTATGGCTACACCTTC. It is translated as CASSLLQETNYGYTF.

This clone appeared a few times. The gene calls are TRBV6-6 and TRBJ2-7; possible D gene TRBD1, 5 bases. This CDR3 has 11 amino acids. V was trimmed by 2 bases and J by 9 bases, leaving 8 bases between them. Looked up from germline, CDR1 is MNHNY and CDR2 is SVGAGI (reference sequence). CDR3 DNA sequence: TGTGCCAGCAGTTACGGGCAGGGGCAGTACTTC. Translated: CASSYGQGQYF.

The V call is TRBV7-2, the J call TRBJ1-3; D may be TRBD1 (5 bases). Looked up from germline, CDR1 is SGHTA and CDR2 is FQGNSA. This CDR3 comprises 15 residues. The V and J ends lost 3 bases and 0 bases respectively, with 9 bases between them. The CDR3 here is CASSFTGDSGNTIYF. CDR3 DNA sequence: TGTGCCAGCAGCTTTACGGGGGACTCTGGAAACACCATATATTTT.